This T cell receptor beta chain was documented in a study of T-cell reconstitution after alpha-beta-depleted transplantation in children (dated by TCRdb to 2016 to 2018). Study-wide context: Using TCR repertoire profiling, the study followed T-cell immune reconstitution in a quantitative way in children after TCRalphabeta/CD19-depleted allogeneic hematopoietic cell transplantation.

The receptor library was made with PCR. This sample was sequenced with an Illumina HiSeq 2500. TCR library preparation used molecular barcoding, with unique molecular identifiers applied to normalize quantification of the TCRbeta repertoire. TCRdb took the public reads, trimmed them with fastp at Q25, ran MiXCR for clone calling and kept in-frame beta chains. Each record represents a unique CDR3 protein, reported with the most common genes and DNA among its rows. The sample yields 150,000 to 250,000 distinct CDR3 sequences; roughly 15% were counted once. In total, the top ten clones hold roughly an eighth of the sample. This clonotype was picked up many times. This receptor's antigen is unknown. No clone much larger than this one lies a single base away; base qualities are absent. Ends trimmed: V by 0 bases, J by 3 bases; bases unmatched to a gene: 2. The germline V gene provides CDR1 SGHRS and CDR2 YFSETQ. The CDR3 runs 15 amino acids, cysteine and phenylalanine included. The retained sequence is limited to the CDR3, 45 bases, with the frame set at the first base.

The sequence links TRBV5-1 to TRBJ2-1, and 8 junctional nucleotides match TRBD1. This TCR was sampled from a human donor who donated a stem cell graft to a child with acute lymphoblastic leukemia. The sequences come from PBMCs from the stem cell graft donor, collected from the stem cell graft. At the DNA level, the sequence is TGCGCCAGCAGCTTGGAACAGGGGGTCTACAATGAGCAGTTCTTC. It translates as CASSLEQGVYNEQFF. With the portions outside the CDR3 filled from the reference TRBV5-1 and TRBJ2-1 genes, the complete variable region becomes KAGVTQTPRYLIKTRGQQVTLSCSPISGHRSVSWYQQTPGQGLQFLFEYFSETQRNKGNFPGRFSGRQFSNSRSEMNVSTLELGDSALYLCASSLEQGVYNEQFFGPGTRLTVL.